These 24 T cell receptor beta chains were all obtained from the same sample, sequenced in a study of technical replicates of blood from several donors. Method: immunoSEQ multiplex PCR; TCRdb's copy keeps in-frame clones and lacks some. The table shows under 90,000 clones, with just over 90% occurring only once. The sequenced material came from T cells isolated from PBMCs. All receptors derive from a human donor in good health.

V usage is TRBV7-9 and J usage is TRBJ1-2; no firm D call. Germline lookup yields CDR1 SEHNR and CDR2 FQNEAQ (reference sequence). The V gene lost 5 bases and the J gene lost 1 base, with 2 bases spanning the gap. This CDR3 is built from 11 residues. CDR3 coding DNA: TGTGCCAGCAGCCGTAACTATGGCTACACCTTC. It encodes CASSRNYGYTF.

The J gene is TRBJ1-5, the V gene TRBV4-1; 8 bases line up with TRBD1. V was pared by 3 bases and J by 2 bases, with 6 bases of the junction left unmatched. The CDR3 is 16 amino acids. Germline V lookup: CDR1 MGHRA, CDR2 YSYEKL. The CDR3 sequence is CASSHYPDRGNQPQHF. CDR3 DNA: TGCGCCAGCAGCCACTATCCGGACAGGGGCAATCAGCCCCAGCATTTT.

The CDR3 coding sequence is TGCGCCAGCAGTTTGTCCGCTCCCTACTCCTACGAGCAGTACTTC. Protein product: CASSLSAPYSYEQYF. This chain uses TRBV5-1 with TRBJ2-7; D remains unclear. The CDR3 length is 15 residues. The V and J ends lost 5 bases and 0 bases respectively, with 15 bases between them. Germline CDR1 reads SGHRS; CDR2 reads YFSETQ.

The gene calls are TRBV28 and TRBJ1-5; maybe TRBD1 (6 bases). CDR3 length equals 13 residues. The V gene lost 3 bases and the J gene lost 7 bases, with 10 bases spanning the gap. Germline V gene sequence: CDR1 MDHEN, CDR2 SYDVKM. CDR3 region: CASSFFGGQPQHF. DNA for the CDR3: TGTGCCAGCAGTTTTTTTGGGGGCCAGCCCCAGCATTTT. Based on the CDR3 plus reference TRBV28 and TRBJ1-5, the full variable domain is DVKVTQSSRYLVKRTGEKVFLECVQDMDHENMFWYRQDPGLGLRLIYFSYDVKMKEKGDIPEGYSVSREKKERFSLILESASTNQTSMYLCASSFFGGQPQHFGDGTRLSIL.

The V gene is TRBV4-2, the J gene TRBJ2-3, with D perhaps matching TRBD2 (6 bases). CDR3 size: 16 residues. Germline V gene data show CDR1 as LGHNA and CDR2 as YNFKEQ. Trimming pared 3 bases from V and 2 bases from J, leaving 15 bases between. DNA of the CDR3: TGTGCCAGCAGCCAGGATCGGGGCGGGGTCACAGATACGCAGTATTTT. Residues: CASSQDRGGVTDTQYF.

The chain has TRBV7-8 and TRBJ1-2, with TRBD1 as a possible D gene (5 bases). V was cut by 5 bases and J by 2 bases, with 15 bases left in between. The CDR3 is 15 residues long. Germline V gene sequence: CDR1 SGHVS, CDR2 FQNEAQ. The chain's CDR3 is CASSRSETENYGYTF. In nucleotides, the CDR3 is TGTGCCAGCAGCCGCTCCGAGACAGAAAACTATGGCTACACCTTC. The entire variable domain, with the rest obtained from reference TRBV7-8 and TRBJ1-2, is as follows: GAGVSQSPRYKVAKRGQDVALRCDPISGHVSLFWYQQALGQGPEFLTYFQNEAQLDKSGLPSDRFFAERPEGSVSTLKIQRTQQEDSAVYLCASSRSETENYGYTFGSGTRLTVV.

The gene calls are TRBV21-1 and TRBJ1-1; TRBD1 is the table's D call, not checked against the DNA. TRBV21-1 is given as a pseudogene. The CDR3 has 13 residues. CDR3 sequence (DNA): TGTGCCAGCAGGAGGACAGGGTCCACTGAAGCTTTCTTT. This codes for CASRRTGSTEAFF.

In DNA, the CDR3 is TGTGCCAGCAGCTTAGTTCCGGGAGGGGGCAATGAAAAACTGTTTTTT. This codes for CASSLVPGGGNEKLFF. This chain joins TRBV7-2 and TRBJ1-4, with 7 positions matching TRBD1. The J segment lost 5 bases and the V segment lost 1 base, leaving 7 bases of the junction unmatched. The CDR3 sequence is 16 residues long. The germline V gene has CDR1 SGHTA and CDR2 FQGNSA.

The count of this clone is one. The chain combines TRBV7-5 with TRBJ2-2; the tabulated D call, TRBD2, remains unverified against the DNA. TRBV7-5 is noted as a pseudogene. The CDR3 sequence is 17 residues long. The CDR3 here is CVRRTRTSGRNTGELFF. Here the CDR3 DNA reads TGTGTCAGAAGGACTAGGACTAGCGGGAGGAACACCGGGGAGCTGTTTTTT.

The chain joins TRBV2 to TRBJ2-7; 8 nucleotides agree with TRBD1. Germline assignment: CDR1 SNHLY and CDR2 FYNNEI. The CDR3 runs 14 residues. V lost 4 bases and J lost 3; bases outside the gene matches: 5. The CDR3 region is CASSARGQVYEQYF. CDR3 coding DNA: TGTGCCAGCAGTGCAAGGGGACAGGTCTACGAGCAGTACTTC.

The chain carries TRBV30 and TRBJ2-7, with 8 nucleotides matching TRBD1. The CDR3 has 15 residues. V lost 3 bases to trimming and J lost 1 base; unmatched junction nucleotides: 8. Germline CDR1 reads GTSNPN; CDR2 reads SVGIG (reference sequence). The CDR3 sequence is CAWSVFRDRSYEQYF. The CDR3, as DNA: TGTGCCTGGAGCGTTTTCCGGGACAGGTCCTACGAGCAGTACTTC.

On this clone: At one of its ends the junction is not consistent with the germline gene, which may arise from a read error. V usage is TRBV7-8 and J usage is TRBJ1-5; unclear D gene. The CDR3 totals 13 residues. The germline CDR1 and CDR2 sequences are SGHVS and FQNEAQ. The CDR3 DNA is TGTGCCAGCAGCAAACTTCGCAACCAGCCCCAGCATTTT. This gives the protein CASSKLRNQPQHF.

The rearrangement joins TRBV5-6 to TRBJ2-7; D might be TRBD1 (6 bases). Per the germline V gene, CDR1 is SGHDT and CDR2 is YYEEEE. Trimming removed 4 bases from V and 0 bases from J, with 14 bases in between. This CDR3 is 15 amino acids long. CDR3 residues: CASSRGRGFSYEQYF. For the CDR3, the DNA is TGTGCCAGCAGCCGTGGTAGGGGGTTCTCCTACGAGCAGTACTTC. Full variable domain (rest looked up from reference TRBV5-6 and TRBJ2-7): DAGVTQSPTHLIKTRGQQVTLRCSPKSGHDTVSWYQQALGQGPQFIFQYYEEEERQRGNFPDRFSGHQFPNYSSELNVNALLLGDSALYLCASSRGRGFSYEQYFGPGTRLTVT.

The V call is TRBV9, the J call TRBJ2-3; unclear D gene. Germline CDR1 is SGDLS and CDR2 is YYNGEE. The V and J ends lost 3 bases and 5 bases respectively, with 10 bases between them. The CDR3 has 13 amino acids. CDR3 sequence reads: CASSEPRGDTQYF. The CDR3 bases are TGTGCCAGCAGCGAACCTAGAGGAGATACGCAGTATTTT.

The sample holds one count of this clone. The chain joins TRBV13 to TRBJ2-5; TRBD1 aligns across 9 bases. CDR3 size: 15 residues. Germline V gene sequence: CDR1 PRHDT, CDR2 FYEKMQ (reference sequence). V trimming: 5 bases; J trimming: 9 bases; junction bases outside the gene matches: 13. In DNA, the CDR3 is TGTGCCAGCAGCCCGGGTCCGGGGACAGGGCTTTCCCAGTACTTC. Its protein is CASSPGPGTGLSQYF.

The chain combines TRBV28 with TRBJ1-5; 9 nucleotides align to TRBD1. This CDR3 is built from 15 residues. V shed 5 bases, J shed 4 bases, and the junction held 6 bases outside the gene matches. Germline V CDR1 and CDR2: MDHEN, SYDVKM. The CDR3 reads CASSSSGTGNQPQHF. The CDR3 bases are TGTGCCAGCAGTAGCTCCGGGACAGGGAATCAGCCCCAGCATTTT. Combining the CDR3 with reference TRBV28 and TRBJ1-5 gives the whole variable domain DVKVTQSSRYLVKRTGEKVFLECVQDMDHENMFWYRQDPGLGLRLIYFSYDVKMKEKGDIPEGYSVSREKKERFSLILESASTNQTSMYLCASSSSGTGNQPQHFGDGTRLSIL.

The chain is built from TRBV18 and TRBJ1-5, with a weak D call TRBD1 (6 bases). The CDR3 length is 17 residues. The germline V and J ends were trimmed by 0 bases and 2 bases, with 14 bases remaining between them. In germline, CDR1 is KGHSH, CDR2 LQKENI. CDR3 region: CASSPPGYGGGNQPQHF. The CDR3 DNA is TGTGCCAGCTCACCACCGGGGTATGGGGGCGGCAATCAGCCCCAGCATTTT.

The genes are TRBV30 and TRBJ1-6, with a possible D match to TRBD1 (6 bases). The V and J ends lost 4 bases and 7 bases respectively, with 11 bases between them. CDR3 length: 13 amino acids. Per the germline V gene, CDR1 is GTSNPN and CDR2 is SVGIG (reference sequence). The CDR3 is CAWTGRGNSPLHF. CDR3 bases: TGTGCCTGGACCGGCAGGGGAAATTCACCCCTCCACTTT.

The chain couples TRBV14 to TRBJ1-2; TRBD1 is a possible D gene (5 bases). Germline V gene sequence: CDR1 SGHDN, CDR2 FVKESK. This CDR3 has 13 amino acids. Trimming pared 1 base from V and 7 bases from J, leaving 10 bases between. The CDR3 DNA follows: TGTGCCAGCAGCCAAGGGACATTAACTGGCTACACCTTC. Its protein is CASSQGTLTGYTF.

V usage is TRBV10-1 and J usage is TRBJ1-4; D is unclear. Germline CDR1 reads WNHNN; CDR2 reads SYGVQD (reference sequence). This CDR3 has 15 amino acids. V lost 5 bases, J lost 7 bases, and 17 bases lay in between. Here the CDR3 DNA reads TGCGCCAGCAGTCAAGCTAAAGTCAACGGTGAAAAACTGTTTTTT. Encoded protein: CASSQAKVNGEKLFF.

The chain combines TRBV5-4 with TRBJ2-7; 8 bases line up with TRBD2. The germline CDR1 and CDR2 sequences are SGHNT and YYREEE (reference sequence). J lost 4 bases, V lost 0 bases, and 9 bases had no gene match. The CDR3 runs to 16 residues. CDR3 protein: CASSLGGGTSRYEQYF. The CDR3, as DNA: TGTGCCAGCAGCTTGGGGGGCGGGACTAGTCGATACGAGCAGTACTTC. Full variable domain (missing parts from reference TRBV5-4 and TRBJ2-7): ETGVTQSPTHLIKTRGQQVTLRCSSQSGHNTVSWYQQALGQGPQFIFQYYREEENGRGNFPPRFSGLQFPNYSSELNVNALELDDSALYLCASSLGGGTSRYEQYFGPGTRLTVT.

This clone occurred once. The rearrangement uses TRBV30 and TRBJ2-2; 14 nucleotides agree with TRBD2. The length of the CDR3 is 17 residues. Unmatched junction bases numbered 7, after V lost 2 bases and J lost 5 bases. Germline V gives CDR1 GTSNPN, CDR2 SVGIG (reference sequence). This CDR3 reads CAWSRRTSGGPTGELFF. The DNA of the CDR3 is TGTGCCTGGAGTAGGAGGACTAGCGGGGGGCCTACCGGGGAGCTGTTTTTT.

This chain connects TRBV9 to TRBJ2-1, with D maybe TRBD2 (7 bases). V was shortened by 2 bases and J by 8 bases, with 14 bases between the two germline ends. This CDR3 has 14 residues. Germline V gene lookup returns CDR1 SGDLS and CDR2 YYNGEE. The CDR3 sequence: CASSVRGGDHEQFF. CDR3 DNA: TGTGCCAGCAGCGTGAGAGGGGGGGATCATGAGCAGTTCTTC. Full variable domain (missing parts from reference TRBV9 and TRBJ2-1): DSGVTQTPKHLITATGQRVTLRCSPRSGDLSVYWYQQSLDQGLQFLIQYYNGEERAKGNILERFSAQQFPDLHSELNLSSLELGDSALYFCASSVRGGDHEQFFGPGTRLTVL.

V usage is TRBV4-1 and J usage is TRBJ1-1, with D unresolved. CDR1 and CDR2 from the germline V gene are MGHRA and YSYEKL. V shed 0 bases and J shed 4 bases, with 12 bases lying between them. This CDR3 has 15 amino acids. The CDR3: CASSQDWPSSTEAFF. CDR3 bases: TGCGCCAGCAGCCAAGATTGGCCCAGTTCCACTGAAGCTTTCTTT.